This entry is about one T cell receptor (beta chain). Its antigen is still unknown. One base away there is no much larger clone; base qualities are not given. The CDR3 sequence holds 11 residues, the cysteine and phenylalanine included. The only DNA kept is the CDR3, 33 bases in frame from the first base. V lost 3 bases and J lost 11 bases; the stretch between them is 10 bases long. Based on the germline V gene, the CDR1 and CDR2 sequences are SGHAT and FQNNGV. These data are taken from a study of graft-versus-host responses after intestinal transplantation (dated by TCRdb to the early 2020s). Regarding the research as a whole: Multivisceral, liver-intestinal, or isolated intestinal transplants were received by the recipients. All recipients received anti-thymocyte globulin induction followed by maintenance tacrolimus and steroids for around three years. Graft-versus-host and host-versus-graft alloreactive T cell clones were tracked in the graft, circulation and bone marrow after intestinal transplantation using bulk TCR-beta CDR3 sequencing. Alloreactive clones were identified by sequencing pre-transplant mixed lymphocyte reaction products and comparing them with unstimulated pre-transplant donor and recipient T cells. Of the roughly 26 intestinal transplant recipients enrolled in the cohort, one of whom was a retransplant, a few patients without pretransplant specimens were excluded. A peak of at least 4% donor T cells among recipient peripheral blood mononuclear cells was the definition used for donor T cell macrochimerism. Samples from three later patients were sequenced in-house on an Illumina MiSeq with MiXCR processing rather than by the commercial service.

General conclusions and limits of the study: The relatively low number and heterogeneity of intestinal transplant patients limited the conclusions. Early after transplant, peak levels of circulating GvH clones were associated with declines in HvG clones. GvH clones turned up in recipient bone marrow, with some appearing earlier in ileal mucosa or blood, a pattern consistent with an intestinal mucosal origin. High GvH to HvG T cell clonal ratios were observed in the allografts of patients with donor T cell macrochimerism.

The time point label, as the study defines it: cells obtained before transplantation from donor or recipient. CD3+CD4+ and CD3+CD8+ populations were FACS-sorted from unstimulated pre-transplant donor and recipient cells taken from spleen or lymph nodes. Libraries came from the immunoSEQ multiplex PCR assay. In most patients, genomic DNA was isolated using the Qiagen DNeasy Blood and Tissue Kit and sent frozen to Adaptive Biotechnologies for TCR sequencing. High-throughput TCR-beta CDR3 sequencing of genomic DNA from most patients was performed by Adaptive Biotechnologies. Regarding the original processing steps: TCR sequencing data were retrieved from Adaptive's ImmunoSEQ software for around 18 patients, whereas three other patients were processed with MiXCR and VDJtools. To correct CD4 versus CD8 sorting errors, any sequence found in both subsets at a frequency ratio below 5:1 was removed. CDR3 nucleotide sequences shared between donor and recipient were removed because the origin of such sequences could not be assigned. To count as alloreactive, a clone needed at least 2-fold expansion over unstimulated cells and a minimum CFSE-low frequency of 0.002% (template counts) or 0.001% (read counts). Clones detected in sequenced pre-transplant spleen, lymph node, or MLR CFSE-low populations of the donor or recipient were defined as mappable. The cumulative frequency of alloreactive clones was calculated as a percentage of all sequences, weighted by copy number. TCRdb took over this immuneACCESS table, retaining in-frame rearrangements with V and J assigned. Such tables are incomplete; in checked studies, under half of the missing clones stem from an unresolved V gene, and the remainder is unexplained. V and J calls and clone size come straight from that table; D and trimming were deduced from the DNA. This sample is represented by about 92,000 clones; 75% to 95% of them were singletons. Around 5.8% of the sample comes from the top ten.

This chain is built from TRBV11-2 and TRBJ1-1, with TRBD1 perhaps the D gene, on 5 matching bases. The origin of this receptor is a human donor who received an intestinal transplant. The starting material was unstimulated CD8+ T cells sorted from spleen or lymph node cells, obtained before intestinal transplant. The sequence in DNA is TGTGCCAGCAGCTTTAGGGGACCGGCTTTCTTT. This translates into CASSFRGPAFF.